These T cell receptor beta chains were read from a single sample in a study of shared clonotypes between healthy human individuals. TCRdb's table, derived via immunoSEQ multiplex PCR, lists solely in-frame clones and lacks some. Counted here are about 2.1 million clones, just under 95% occurring once; the ten biggest clones make up 1.5% to 2%. The sequenced sample consisted of naive CD8+ T cells from PBMCs. Receptors originate from a man between 18 and 29 years old in good health. Some clones in this sample may be carry-over from other donors' samples. CDR3s include the opening cysteine and the closing phenylalanine or tryptophan. The D gene is left open where the match is weak. The listing skips clone size in some rows; elsewhere it reads once, few, many or a size class.

v_gene: TRBV13; abundance: once; d_gene: .; j_gene: TRBJ2-1; CDR3nt: TGTGCCAGCAGCTTATTCCTGGGTTGGAATGAGCAGTTCTTC; CDR3aa: CASSLFLGWNEQFF
v_gene: TRBV28; abundance: .; d_gene: .; j_gene: TRBJ1-5; CDR3nt: TGTGCCAGCACCCCCCCCAGGACTTTCAATCAGCCCCAGCATTTT; CDR3aa: CASTPPRTFNQPQHF
v_gene: TRBV9; abundance: .; d_gene: .; j_gene: TRBJ1-3; CDR3nt: TGTGCCAGCAGCTCCCGGTTGGACACCATATATTTT; CDR3aa: CASSSRLDTIYF
v_gene: TRBV6-5; abundance: .; d_gene: .; j_gene: TRBJ1-2; CDR3nt: TGTGCCAGCAGTTACTCGCAGGGGTCCGGGGACTACACCTTC; CDR3aa: CASSYSQGSGDYTF
v_gene: TRBV6-1; abundance: .; d_gene: TRBD1; j_gene: TRBJ1-5; CDR3nt: TGTGCCAGCAGTGAAGGGGACAGGTTAAATCAGCCCCAGCATTTT; CDR3aa: CASSEGDRLNQPQHF
v_gene: TRBV7-2; abundance: .; d_gene: .; j_gene: TRBJ2-3; CDR3nt: TGTGCCAGCAGCCGCTTTGGGGACCTCACAGATACGCAGTATTTT; CDR3aa: CASSRFGDLTDTQYF
v_gene: TRBV7-9; abundance: .; d_gene: .; j_gene: TRBJ2-2; CDR3nt: TGTGCCAGCAGCTTAGCGTCCGGGGAGCTGTTTTTT; CDR3aa: CASSLASGELFF
v_gene: TRBV28; abundance: few; d_gene: .; j_gene: TRBJ2-2; CDR3nt: TGTGCCAGCAGTCAACAGAAAGTCGGGGAGCTGTTTTTT; CDR3aa: CASSQQKVGELFF
v_gene: TRBV25-1; abundance: .; d_gene: .; j_gene: TRBJ1-5; CDR3nt: TGTGCCAGCAGTGAATCTGACTTCAATCAGCCCCAGCATTTT; CDR3aa: CASSESDFNQPQHF
v_gene: TRBV11-2; abundance: .; d_gene: TRBD2; j_gene: TRBJ2-7; CDR3nt: TGTGCCAGCAGCTTAGGGGCGGGGAGGGACTACGAGCAGTACTTC; CDR3aa: CASSLGAGRDYEQYF
v_gene: TRBV6-5; abundance: once; d_gene: TRBD1; j_gene: TRBJ2-1; CDR3nt: TGTGCCAGCAGTTACAACTTGCCGGGACAGGACAATGAGCAGTTCTTC; CDR3aa: CASSYNLPGQDNEQFF
v_gene: TRBV5-1; abundance: .; d_gene: .; j_gene: TRBJ2-3; CDR3nt: TGCGCCAGCAGCCCCAAGTTGAATACCGGGGGCACAGATACGCAGTATTTT; CDR3aa: CASSPKLNTGGTDTQYF
v_gene: TRBV28; abundance: .; d_gene: .; j_gene: TRBJ1-1; CDR3nt: TGTGCCAGCAGTTTATCCAGGGAAGATTCGAACACTGAAGCTTTCTTT; CDR3aa: CASSLSREDSNTEAFF
v_gene: TRBV27; abundance: .; d_gene: .; j_gene: TRBJ1-2; CDR3nt: TGTGCCAGCAGTTTGTCTGGTCAGGCTAGGGGCTACACCTTC; CDR3aa: CASSLSGQARGYTF
v_gene: TRBV15; abundance: .; d_gene: TRBD2; j_gene: TRBJ2-5; CDR3nt: TGTGCCACCAGCAGAGATAGCGGGAGTCCAGTGGGGGAGACCCAGTACTTC; CDR3aa: CATSRDSGSPVGETQYF
v_gene: TRBV27; abundance: .; d_gene: .; j_gene: TRBJ2-1; CDR3nt: TGTGCCAGCATGTTGAGCTCCTACAATGAGCAGTTCTTC; CDR3aa: CASMLSSYNEQFF
v_gene: TRBV28; abundance: .; d_gene: .; j_gene: TRBJ2-7; CDR3nt: TGTGCCAGCAGCATCGGGACCTGGAACGAGCAGTACTTC; CDR3aa: CASSIGTWNEQYF
v_gene: TRBV11-2; abundance: .; d_gene: TRBD1; j_gene: TRBJ2-3; CDR3nt: TGTGCCAGCAGCTCTCTCAGGGGGAGCACAGATACGCAGTATTTT; CDR3aa: CASSSLRGSTDTQYF
v_gene: TRBV19; abundance: .; d_gene: .; j_gene: TRBJ2-7; CDR3nt: TGTGCCAGTACCTATGGACAGTGGGGCGAGCAGTACTTC; CDR3aa: CASTYGQWGEQYF
v_gene: TRBV4-1; abundance: .; d_gene: TRBD2; j_gene: TRBJ2-7; CDR3nt: TGCGCCAGCAGCCAAGGGGGGCGGGAGGCTACCTACGAGCAGTACTTC; CDR3aa: CASSQGGREATYEQYF
v_gene: TRBV6-5; abundance: .; d_gene: .; j_gene: TRBJ1-1; CDR3nt: TGTGCCAGCAGTTACTCGAGCTGGGCGGCAAACACTGAAGCTTTCTTT; CDR3aa: CASSYSSWAANTEAFF
v_gene: TRBV6-5; abundance: .; d_gene: TRBD1; j_gene: TRBJ1-1; CDR3nt: TGTGCCAGCAGTCCCGGGACAGTTATGAACACTGAAGCTTTCTTT; CDR3aa: CASSPGTVMNTEAFF
v_gene: TRBV11-2; abundance: .; d_gene: .; j_gene: TRBJ2-7; CDR3nt: TGTGCCAGCAGCTTAGGGGCGACGAGCTCCTACGAGCAGTACTTC; CDR3aa: CASSLGATSSYEQYF
v_gene: TRBV27; abundance: .; d_gene: TRBD1; j_gene: TRBJ1-5; CDR3nt: TGTGCCAGCAGTTTATATGGGACAGGGTCGTCCCAGCATTTT; CDR3aa: CASSLYGTGSSQHF
v_gene: TRBV2; abundance: .; d_gene: .; j_gene: TRBJ2-2; CDR3nt: TGTGCCAGCAGTGAAGACACCGGGGAGCTGTTTTTT; CDR3aa: CASSEDTGELFF
v_gene: TRBV27; abundance: once; d_gene: TRBD2; j_gene: TRBJ2-4; CDR3nt: TGTGCCAGCAGGGGACTAGAGGAAAACATTCAGTACTTC; CDR3aa: CASRGLEENIQYF